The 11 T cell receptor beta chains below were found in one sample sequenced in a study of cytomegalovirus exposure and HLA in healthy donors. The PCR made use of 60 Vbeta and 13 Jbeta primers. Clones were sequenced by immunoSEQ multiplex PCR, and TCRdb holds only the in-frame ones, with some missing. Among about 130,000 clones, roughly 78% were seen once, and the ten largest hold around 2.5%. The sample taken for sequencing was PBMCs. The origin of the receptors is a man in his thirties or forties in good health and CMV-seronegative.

CDR3 bases: TGTGCCAGCACGGGGACAGCGTCGACATCCTATGGCTACACCTTC. Residues: CASTGTASTSYGYTF. This chain connects TRBV9 to TRBJ1-2; 7 bases line up with TRBD1. After removal of 6 bases from V and 4 bases from J, the junction contained 12 bases not matched to a gene. The germline gives CDR1 SGDLS, CDR2 YYNGEE. The CDR3 length is 15 residues.

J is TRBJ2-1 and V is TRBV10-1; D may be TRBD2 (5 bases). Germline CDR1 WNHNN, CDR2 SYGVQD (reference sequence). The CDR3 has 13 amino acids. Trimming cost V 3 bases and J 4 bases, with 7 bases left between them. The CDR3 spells CASSDEGYNEQFF. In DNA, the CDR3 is TGCGCCAGCAGTGACGAGGGTTACAATGAGCAGTTCTTC.

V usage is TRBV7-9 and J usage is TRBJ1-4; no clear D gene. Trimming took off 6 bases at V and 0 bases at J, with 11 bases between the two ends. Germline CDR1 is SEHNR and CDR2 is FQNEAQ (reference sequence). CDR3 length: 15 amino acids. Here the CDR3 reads CASSPTGATNEKLFF. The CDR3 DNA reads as TGTGCCAGCAGTCCGACCGGGGCAACTAATGAAAAACTGTTTTTT.

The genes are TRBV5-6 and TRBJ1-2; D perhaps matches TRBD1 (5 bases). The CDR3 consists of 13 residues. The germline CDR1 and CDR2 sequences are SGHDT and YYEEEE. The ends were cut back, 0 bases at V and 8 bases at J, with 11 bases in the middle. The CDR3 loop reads CASSLEQEGGYTF. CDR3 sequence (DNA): TGTGCCAGCAGCTTGGAACAGGAGGGGGGCTACACCTTC.

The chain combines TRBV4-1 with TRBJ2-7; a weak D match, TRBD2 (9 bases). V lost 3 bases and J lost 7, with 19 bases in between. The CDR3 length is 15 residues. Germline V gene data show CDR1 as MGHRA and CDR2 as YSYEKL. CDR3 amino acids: CASSHGQGLASEQYF. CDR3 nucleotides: TGCGCCAGCAGCCACGGACAGGGACTAGCTAGTGAGCAGTACTTC.

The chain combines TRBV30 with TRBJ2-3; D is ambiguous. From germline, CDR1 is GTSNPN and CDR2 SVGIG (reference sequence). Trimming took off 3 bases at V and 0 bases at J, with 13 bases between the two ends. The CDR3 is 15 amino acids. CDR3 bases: TGTGCCTGGAGGTCATTTTACGGGAGCACAGATACGCAGTATTTT. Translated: CAWRSFYGSTDTQYF.

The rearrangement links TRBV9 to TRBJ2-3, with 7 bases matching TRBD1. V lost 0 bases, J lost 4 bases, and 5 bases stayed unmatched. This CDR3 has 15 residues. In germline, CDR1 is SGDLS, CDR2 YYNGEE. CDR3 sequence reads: CASSVEPTGADTQYF. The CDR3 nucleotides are TGTGCCAGCAGCGTAGAACCTACAGGGGCAGATACGCAGTATTTT.

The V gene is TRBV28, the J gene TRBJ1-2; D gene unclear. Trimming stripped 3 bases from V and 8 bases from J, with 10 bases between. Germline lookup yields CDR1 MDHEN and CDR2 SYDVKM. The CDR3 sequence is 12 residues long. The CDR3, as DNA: TGTGCCAGCAGTTTGATCAGTTCGGGCTACACCTTC. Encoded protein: CASSLISSGYTF.

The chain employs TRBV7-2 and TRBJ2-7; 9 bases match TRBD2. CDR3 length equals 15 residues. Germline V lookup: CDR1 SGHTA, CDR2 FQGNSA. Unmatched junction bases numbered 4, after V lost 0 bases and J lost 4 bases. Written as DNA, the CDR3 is TGTGCCAGCAGCTTAGCCTTAGCGGGAGTTTACGAGCAGTACTTC. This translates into CASSLALAGVYEQYF.

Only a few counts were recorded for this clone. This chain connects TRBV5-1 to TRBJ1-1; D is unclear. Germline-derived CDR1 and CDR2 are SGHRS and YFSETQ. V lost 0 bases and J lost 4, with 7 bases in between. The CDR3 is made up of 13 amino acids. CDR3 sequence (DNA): TGCGCCAGCAGCTTGGCGGGTGTCACTGAAGCTTTCTTT. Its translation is CASSLAGVTEAFF.

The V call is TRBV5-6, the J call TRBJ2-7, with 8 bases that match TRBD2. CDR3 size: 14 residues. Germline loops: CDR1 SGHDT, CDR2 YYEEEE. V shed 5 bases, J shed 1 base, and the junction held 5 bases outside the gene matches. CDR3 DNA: TGTGCCAGCAGTCCGGGACTAGGATCCTACGAGCAGTACTTC. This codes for CASSPGLGSYEQYF. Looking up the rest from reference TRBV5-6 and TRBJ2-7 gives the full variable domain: DAGVTQSPTHLIKTRGQQVTLRCSPKSGHDTVSWYQQALGQGPQFIFQYYEEEERQRGNFPDRFSGHQFPNYSSELNVNALLLGDSALYLCASSPGLGSYEQYFGPGTRLTVT.